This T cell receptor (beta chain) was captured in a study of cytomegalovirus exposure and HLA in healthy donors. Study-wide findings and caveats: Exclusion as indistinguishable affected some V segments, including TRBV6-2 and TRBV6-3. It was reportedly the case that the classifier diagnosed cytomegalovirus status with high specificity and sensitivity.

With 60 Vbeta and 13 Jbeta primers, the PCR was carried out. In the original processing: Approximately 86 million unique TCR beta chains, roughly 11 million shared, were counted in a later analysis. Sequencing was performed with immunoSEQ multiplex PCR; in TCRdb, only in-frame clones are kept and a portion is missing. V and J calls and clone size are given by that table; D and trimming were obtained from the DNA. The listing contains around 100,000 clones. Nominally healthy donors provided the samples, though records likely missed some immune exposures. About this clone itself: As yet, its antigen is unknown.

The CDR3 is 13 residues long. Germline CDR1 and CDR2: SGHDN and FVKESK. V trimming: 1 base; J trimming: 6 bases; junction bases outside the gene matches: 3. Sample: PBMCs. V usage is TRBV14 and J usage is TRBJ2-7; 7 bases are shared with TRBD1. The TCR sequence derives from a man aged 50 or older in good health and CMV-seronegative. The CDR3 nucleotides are TGTGCCAGCAGCCAAGTTTCAGGGGGCGAGCAGTACTTC. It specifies CASSQVSGGEQYF.